This TCR beta chain is drawn from a study of cytomegalovirus exposure and HLA in healthy donors. The PCR was carried out with 60 Vbeta primers and 13 Jbeta primers. Some clones are missing from TCRdb's copy, which holds only in-frame ones; the method was immunoSEQ multiplex PCR. The sample lists around 130,000 clones, almost 85% occurring once. On this clone: Its antigen remains unknown.

The CDR3 extends over 12 amino acids. The V gene's germline CDR1 is MNHNY and CDR2 SVGAGI (reference sequence). Trimming shortened V by 5 bases and J by 8 bases, and 12 bases separated the two germline ends. The study's findings and limits: Fewer N-insertions (relative to the approximately 670-donor mean) were reportedly seen in an Asian-associated ancestry cluster in a later analysis.

This chain joins TRBV6-6 and TRBJ1-1; D unresolved. The sample taken for sequencing was PBMCs. The sequence came from a boy between 2 and 10 years old in good health and CMV-seronegative. The CDR3 nucleotides are TGTGCCAGCAGTCCCCTTGGAGGGGAAGCTTTCTTT. This gives the protein CASSPLGGEAFF.